One and the same sample provided the 6 T cell receptor beta chains below, sequenced in a study of shared clonotypes between healthy human individuals. As defined, naive CD8 cells were CD45RO-negative and positively selected for CCR7, with terminally differentiated effector memory CD45RA+ cells excluded. Measured with immunoSEQ multiplex PCR; TCRdb has only the in-frame clones, and not every one. The sample includes millions of clones, about 93% seen only once; the top ten take approximately 1.7%. Sequenced: naive CD8+ T cells from PBMCs. The origin of the receptors is a man aged 18-30 years in good health. Some clones in this sample may be carry-over from other donors' samples.

This clone was found once. The chain recombines TRBV7-9 with TRBJ2-7, with no clear D. CDR3 length: 14 residues. Germline-derived CDR1 and CDR2 are SEHNR and FQNEAQ (reference sequence). Trimming took 1 base from V and 5 from J, leaving 12 bases between them. Here the CDR3 reads CASSLVVSSHEQYF. Here the CDR3 DNA reads TGTGCCAGCAGCTTAGTAGTCAGCAGCCACGAGCAGTACTTC.

V is TRBV30 and J is TRBJ2-5; 7 bases map to TRBD1. CDR1 and CDR2 from the germline V gene are GTSNPN and SVGIG (reference sequence). The J segment lost 11 bases and the V segment lost 3 bases, leaving 9 bases of the junction unmatched. The CDR3 runs to 12 residues. CDR3 sequence (DNA): TGTGCCTGGAGGAATAGACAGGGCATGCAGTACTTC. Amino acid sequence: CAWRNRQGMQYF.

The sample holds a few counts of this clone. This specimen includes other DNA sequences encoding the same CDR3. The V and J genes are TRBV9 and TRBJ1-4, with no clear D. CDR1 and CDR2 from the germline V gene are SGDLS and YYNGEE. The CDR3 runs 15 residues. V was trimmed by 0 bases and J by 0 bases, leaving 6 bases between them. DNA for the CDR3: TGTGCCAGCAGCGTAGGGGGAGCAACTAATGAAAAACTGTTTTTT. It is translated as CASSVGGATNEKLFF.

The rearrangement uses TRBV27 and TRBJ2-7, with D possibly being TRBD1 (6 bases). Germline-derived CDR1 and CDR2 are MNHEY and SMNVEV (reference sequence). V was shortened by 7 bases and J by 5 bases, with 18 bases between the two germline ends. The CDR3 totals 14 residues. The CDR3 here is CASTESRGGHEQYF. CDR3 sequence (DNA): TGTGCCAGCACGGAGAGCAGGGGTGGGCACGAGCAGTACTTC.

Note on this clone: The sample carries other DNA sequences with the same CDR3. V is TRBV6-5 and J is TRBJ2-1; D gene uncertain. V was pared by 2 bases and J by 4 bases, with 9 bases between. This CDR3 region has 14 residues. CDR1 is MNHEY, CDR2 SVGAGI, per germline. The CDR3 reads CASSYAADYNEQFF. CDR3 nucleotides: TGTGCCAGCAGTTACGCGGCAGATTACAATGAGCAGTTCTTC.

V is TRBV9 and J is TRBJ1-5, with 7 nucleotides matching TRBD1. This CDR3 is built from 14 residues. V shed 0 bases and J 10 bases; nucleotides not matched to a gene: 7. Per the germline V gene, CDR1 is SGDLS and CDR2 is YYNGEE. CDR3 sequence reads: CASSVGQGGRPQHF. In DNA, the CDR3 is TGTGCCAGCAGCGTAGGCCAGGGGGGAAGACCCCAGCATTTT.